The 18 T cell receptor beta chains below all came from one sample that was sequenced in a study of blood T cell repertoires in COVID-19. Produced via immunoSEQ multiplex PCR; TCRdb's table is partial and in-frame only. This table has about 130,000 clones, around 76% appearing once. Sequenced sample: peripheral blood. The receptors stem from a man aged 55 to 70 with acute or convalescent COVID-19.

The J gene is TRBJ2-1, the V gene TRBV7-2; D possibly corresponds to TRBD2 (6 bases). The ends were cut back, 5 bases at V and 0 bases at J, with 17 bases in the middle. This CDR3 comprises 17 residues. Germline CDR1 and CDR2: SGHTA and FQGNSA. The CDR3 here is CASSRRDSRYSYNEQFF. DNA of the CDR3: TGTGCCAGCAGCCGTCGGGACTCCCGATACTCCTACAATGAGCAGTTCTTC.

This sequence joins TRBV21-1 and TRBJ2-1; the tabulated D call, TRBD2, remains unverified against the DNA. TRBV21-1 is designated a pseudogene. This CDR3 has 18 amino acids. CDR3 bases: TGTGCCAGCAGCAAACGAAAACGGGGACTAGCGGGGAACAATGAGCAGTTCTTC. It yields the protein CASSKRKRGLAGNNEQFF.

CDR3 amino acids: CASSFYRSNYGYTF. The CDR3 coding sequence is TGTGCCAGCAGTTTTTACAGGTCTAACTATGGCTACACCTTC. This chain links TRBV6-7 with TRBJ1-2, with a possible D match to TRBD1 (5 bases). TRBV6-7 is marked as an open reading frame, function uncertain. Trimming took 4 bases from V and 0 from J, leaving 9 bases between them. This CDR3 has 14 residues.

The rearrangement links TRBV19 to TRBJ1-6; 8 nucleotides agree with TRBD1. This CDR3 is built from 16 residues. Germline V gives CDR1 LNHDA, CDR2 SQIVND (reference sequence). Germline trimming cut 4 bases from V and 11 bases from J; bases unmatched to any gene: 13. CDR3 residues: CASSNGTGGSRTPLHF. Here the CDR3 DNA reads TGTGCCAGTAGTAATGGGACAGGAGGGTCTAGGACACCCCTCCACTTT. Together with reference TRBV19 and TRBJ1-6, the CDR3 gives the full variable domain: DGGITQSPKYLFRKEGQNVTLSCEQNLNHDAMYWYRQDPGQGLRLIYYSQIVNDFQKGDIAEGYSVSREKKESFPLTVTSAQKNPTAFYLCASSNGTGGSRTPLHFGNGTRLTVT.

This clone has more than one count but fewer than ten. The genes are TRBV15 and TRBJ2-3; 8 nucleotides match TRBD1. After removal of 3 bases from V and 6 bases from J, the junction contained 8 bases not matched to a gene. This CDR3 comprises 15 residues. Germline V CDR1 and CDR2: LNHNV, YYDKDF (reference sequence). The CDR3 reads CATSRTGANTDTQYF. Written as DNA, the CDR3 is TGTGCCACCAGCAGGACAGGGGCGAATACGGATACGCAGTATTTT.

This clone was counted a few times. J is TRBJ2-1 and V is TRBV6-5; TRBD2 aligns across 12 bases. Per germline, CDR1 MNHEY and CDR2 SVGAGI. The V segment lost 0 bases and the J segment 9 bases; nucleotides outside the gene matches: 6. The length of the CDR3 is 16 residues. CDR3 DNA sequence: TGTGCCAGCAGTTACTCTCTAGCGGGGGGGCCGTTTGAGCAGTTCTTC. Its translation is CASSYSLAGGPFEQFF.

V usage is TRBV6-5 and J usage is TRBJ2-6; D not resolved. The CDR3 totals 14 residues. Germline V CDR1 and CDR2: MNHEY, SVGAGI. V was pared by 3 bases and J by 0 bases, with 3 bases between. The CDR3 is CASSYNSGANVLTF. DNA for the CDR3: TGTGCCAGCAGTTATAACTCTGGGGCCAACGTCCTGACTTTC.

The rearrangement links TRBV23-1 to TRBJ2-7; D not resolved. TRBV23-1 is given ORF status, its function remaining uncertain. The germline V and J ends were trimmed by 8 bases and 0 bases, with 11 bases remaining between them. This CDR3 has 13 residues. Written as DNA, the CDR3 is TGCGCCAGCGGGCTGATGAGCTCCTACGAGCAGTACTTC. The encoded protein is CASGLMSSYEQYF.

The chain joins TRBV7-9 to TRBJ1-1; weak D call: TRBD1 (5 bases). Germline assignment: CDR1 SEHNR and CDR2 FQNEAQ (reference sequence). Trimming pared 1 base from V and 6 bases from J, leaving 12 bases between. The CDR3 is 14 amino acids. The CDR3 nucleotides read TGTGCCAGCAGCTTAGAGGCAGGGTGGGCTGAAGCTTTCTTT. The encoded protein is CASSLEAGWAEAFF.

In its sample, this clone was seen a few times. The gene calls are TRBV20-1 and TRBJ1-2; D is unclear. Germline values: CDR1 DFQATT, CDR2 SNEGSKA (reference sequence). V dropped 6 bases and J dropped 6 bases, with 8 bases sitting between them. There are 10 residues in the CDR3. CDR3 in DNA: TGCAGTGCGGAGGGTAATGGCTACACCTTC. This translates into CSAEGNGYTF.

The chain combines TRBV18 with TRBJ1-1; D is ambiguous. The length of the CDR3 is 13 residues. The germline V and J ends were trimmed by 2 bases and 8 bases, with 12 bases remaining between them. Germline V gives CDR1 KGHSH, CDR2 LQKENI. CDR3 region: CASSPVHGAEAFF. In nucleotides, the CDR3 is TGTGCCAGCTCACCAGTACACGGAGCAGAAGCTTTCTTT.

The chain is built from TRBV10-3 and TRBJ2-7, with a tentative D call TRBD1 (6 bases). Germline CDR1 reads ENHRY; CDR2 reads SYGVKD. The CDR3 length is 13 residues. Deletions cut 11 bases from V and 1 base from J, with 15 bases between. In DNA, the CDR3 is TGTGCCTCCGGGACGGGACAATCCTACGAGCAGTACTTC. The encoded protein is CASGTGQSYEQYF.

V and J are TRBV5-8 and TRBJ1-3; no reliable D call. Germline V gene sequence: CDR1 SGHTS, CDR2 YDEGEE. V lost 5 bases and J lost 12, with 21 bases in between. This CDR3 has 14 residues. CDR3 region: CASRPYAYSEGIYF. DNA of the CDR3: TGTGCCAGCAGGCCCTACGCTTATTCAGAGGGCATATATTTT. The entire variable domain, with the rest obtained from reference TRBV5-8 and TRBJ1-3, is as follows: EAGVTQSPTHLIKTRGQQATLRCSPISGHTSVYWYQQALGLGLQFLLWYDEGEERNRGNFPPRFSGRQFPNYSSELNVNALELEDSALYLCASRPYAYSEGIYFGEGSWLTVV.

V is TRBV2 and J is TRBJ1-6, with TRBD1 as a possible D gene (5 bases). The CDR3 is made up of 15 amino acids. Per the germline V gene, CDR1 is SNHLY and CDR2 is FYNNEI. The V gene lost 1 base and the J gene lost 7 bases, with 11 bases spanning the gap. DNA for the CDR3: TGTGCCAGCAGTGAAGTCCAGGGAACGAATTCACCCCTCCACTTT. Amino acid sequence: CASSEVQGTNSPLHF.

The chain has TRBV29-1 and TRBJ2-5; D is perhaps TRBD2 (6 bases). V lost 6 bases to trimming and J lost 5 bases, with 13 bases between them. Germline loops: CDR1 SQVTM, CDR2 ANQGSEA. CDR3 length: 12 amino acids. The CDR3 DNA reads TGCAGCGTCCACGGACTATACGAGACCCAGTACTTC. Protein product: CSVHGLYETQYF.

V and J are TRBV6-1 and TRBJ1-2; D gene unclear. The CDR3 runs 12 residues. V was trimmed by 0 bases and J by 7 bases, leaving 6 bases between them. Germline V gene sequence: CDR1 MNHNS, CDR2 SASEGT. The CDR3 region is CASSEALAGYTF. The DNA for the CDR3 is TGTGCCAGCAGTGAAGCTTTGGCTGGCTACACCTTC.

The V and J genes are TRBV29-1 and TRBJ2-3; maybe TRBD2 (5 bases). Trimming stripped 4 bases from V and 3 bases from J, with 8 bases between. The germline gives CDR1 SQVTM, CDR2 ANQGSEA. The length of the CDR3 is 12 residues. The CDR3, as DNA: TGCAGCGTTGGTAGAGGGACAGATACGCAGTATTTT. Protein product: CSVGRGTDTQYF.

This clone has a handful of counts. This chain links TRBV7-3 with TRBJ2-7; possible D gene TRBD1, 6 bases. This CDR3 has 15 amino acids. V lost 5 bases to trimming and J lost 5 bases, with 19 bases between them. The germline gives CDR1 SGHTA, CDR2 FQGTGA. The DNA for the CDR3 is TGTGCCAGCAGCCTCGGTGGGCAGGGGATAAACGAGCAGTACTTC. It yields the protein CASSLGGQGINEQYF. The full variable domain, with the rest looked up from reference TRBV7-3 and TRBJ2-7, is GAGVSQTPSNKVTEKGKYVELRCDPISGHTALYWYRQSLGQGPEFLIYFQGTGAADDSGLPNDRFFAVRPEGSVSTLKIQRTERGDSAVYLCASSLGGQGINEQYFGPGTRLTVT.